The source of this T cell receptor beta chain is a study of blood T cell repertoires in COVID-19. Study at large: Specimens from acute and convalescent COVID-19 originated in the United States, Italy and Spain. From T cells, B-cell-depleted T cells, or PBMCs came the material, which was cDNA or gDNA.

The CDR3 extends over 14 amino acids. The V gene's germline CDR1 is MNHNY and CDR2 SVGAGI (reference sequence). V lost 3 bases to trimming and J lost 5 bases; unmatched junction nucleotides: 7. Original handling: Amplification of reference gene primers was used by the study to estimate nucleated cell counts. Profiled with immunoSEQ multiplex PCR; TCRdb holds only in-frame clones, not every one. Clone size and V and J calls were adopted from that table, with D and trimming inferred from the DNA. The sample has more than 100,000 clones, around nine tenths seen once; the top ten hold about a sixth. The sequenced sample was peripheral blood. The TCR sequence derives from a woman aged 80 or over in a cohort sampled during active COVID-19. The chain links TRBV6-6 to TRBJ2-7; 7 nucleotides match TRBD1. CDR3 nucleotide sequence: TGTGCCAGCAGTTATGGGCAGGGGGTCGACGAGCAGTACTTC. This codes for CASSYGQGVDEQYF.